This T cell receptor beta chain was captured by sequencing in a study of cytomegalovirus exposure and HLA in healthy donors. CDR3 length: 17 amino acids. Per the germline V gene, CDR1 is MGHDK and CDR2 is SYGVNS. V lost 2 bases and J 1 base, leaving 15 bases between the germline ends. Clones were read by immunoSEQ multiplex PCR, and TCRdb kept only the in-frame ones, dropping some. The data contain about 60,000 clones, almost 97% of them singletons. Sequenced input: PBMCs. The V call is TRBV25-1, the J call TRBJ2-1; possibly TRBD2 for D (5 bases). The receptor was isolated from a woman under 30 in good health and CMV-seronegative. CDR3 region: CASSELPMSGSYNEQFF. CDR3 sequence (DNA): TGTGCCAGCAGTGAACTGCCCATGAGCGGATCCTACAATGAGCAGTTCTTC.